These T cell receptor beta chains were read from a single sample in a study of blood T cell repertoires in COVID-19. Generated by immunoSEQ multiplex PCR, the TCRdb table keeps only in-frame clones and is missing some. The data show about 60,000 clones, 90% seen once. The source material was peripheral blood. These receptors were taken from a man in his fifties or sixties with active COVID-19. The CDR3 runs from the conserved cysteine through the conserved F or W. Each record gives: J gene, clone size, D gene, CDR3 length, V gene, CDR3 DNA, CDR3 protein. A D gene is named only where the DNA matches it firmly. Only some rows state a clone size, as once, few, many or a class for expanded clones.

>TRBJ2-2|.|TRBD1|16|TRBV14
TGTGCCAGCAGTGAGGACAGGGGGCGCTTAAACGGGGAGCTGTTTTTT
CASSEDRGRLNGELFF
>TRBJ2-7|.|TRBD1|15|TRBV5-6
TGTGCCAGCAGCTTGGGGGACAGGGTCTCCTACGAGCAGTACTTC
CASSLGDRVSYEQYF
>TRBJ1-6|.|TRBD1|17|TRBV28
TGTGCCAGCAGTCTACCGGGACAGGGGGCCTCAAATTCACCCCTCCACTTT
CASSLPGQGASNSPLHF
>TRBJ2-5|.|TRBD2|16|TRBV18
TGTGCCAGCTCACCACTTTATTGGACTAGCCAAGAGACCCAGTACTTC
CASSPLYWTSQETQYF
>TRBJ1-2|.|.|15|TRBV11-2
TGTGCCAGCAGCTTAGGGGGGGACCCATTCTATGGCTACACCTTC
CASSLGGDPFYGYTF
>TRBJ1-4|.|.|15|TRBV2
TGTGCCAGTGACTTTGACGGAATCCCTAATGAAAAACTGTTTTTT
CASDFDGIPNEKLFF
>TRBJ1-6|few|.|15|TRBV5-1
TGCGCCAGCAGCTGGGGCCAAACGGATTCTTCACCCCTCCACTTT
CASSWGQTDSSPLHF
>TRBJ2-3|.|.|15|TRBV5-8
TGTGCCAGCAGCTTGAGATTACTGGGCACAGATACGCAGTATTTT
CASSLRLLGTDTQYF
>TRBJ2-1|.|.|17|TRBV7-2
TGTGCCAGCAGCTCCCGTCCCCCCGTCGGAGATTACAATGAGCAGTTCTTC
CASSSRPPVGDYNEQFF
>TRBJ1-2|.|.|14|TRBV6-5
TGTGCCAGCAGTCGGAGAAACCTACCGGGGAGCTACACCTTC
CASSRRNLPGSYTF
>TRBJ1-5|.|.|14|TRBV7-8
TGTGCCAGCAGCTCGCCCGATGGAGGCGGGGCCCAGCATTTT
CASSSPDGGGAQHF
>TRBJ2-3|.|TRBD2|14|TRBV6-5
TGTGCCAGCAGTCAAACTAGCGGGCGGGATACGCAGTATTTT
CASSQTSGRDTQYF
>TRBJ1-5|.|.|12|TRBV12-3/TRBV12-4
TGTGCCAGCAGCCTCCGGGGCGGGATCGCACATTTT
CASSLRGGIAHF
>TRBJ2-7|.|.|13|TRBV12-3/TRBV12-4
TGTGCCAGCAGTCGAGACAGGACTGGTGAGCAGTACTTC
CASSRDRTGEQYF
>TRBJ1-6|.|TRBD1|13|TRBV6-5
TGTGCCAGCCTCAGACAGGGTAACTCACCCCTCCACTTT
CASLRQGNSPLHF
>TRBJ2-2|.|TRBD1|13|TRBV11-2
TGTGCCAGCAGACGTGACAGGGCCGGGGAGCTGTTTTTT
CASRRDRAGELFF
>TRBJ2-7|.|.|13|TRBV4-3
TGCGCCAGCAGCCAAGGATACGGTCTTGAGCAGTACTTC
CASSQGYGLEQYF
>TRBJ2-5|.|TRBD2|12|TRBV25-1
TGTGCCAGCGGACTAGTTCAAGAGACCCAGTACTTC
CASGLVQETQYF
>TRBJ2-1|.|.|14|TRBV2
TGTGCCAGCAACCTGAGGAGCACCTACAATGAGCAGTTCTTC
CASNLRSTYNEQFF
>TRBJ1-6|.|TRBD1|16|TRBV6-1
TGTGCCAGCAGTGTCCACACGGGACAGCACAGTTCACCCCTCCACTTT
CASSVHTGQHSSPLHF
>TRBJ2-7|.|TRBD2|17|TRBV7-2
TGTGCCAGTGCCCTAGCGGGAGGCAATAACGGGGCCCACGAGCAGTACTTC
CASALAGGNNGAHEQYF
>TRBJ2-7|.|TRBD1|14|TRBV6-5
TGTGCCAGCAGGAGAGACGGGACAGCCTACGAGCAGTACTTC
CASRRDGTAYEQYF
>TRBJ2-2|once|.|14|TRBV5-1
TGCGCCAGCGGCCCTGGACAGAACACCGGGGAGCTGTTTTTT
CASGPGQNTGELFF
>TRBJ1-1|.|.|14|TRBV5-1
TGCGCCAGCAGCTTGGATGCAGCGGGCGCTGAAGCTTTCTTT
CASSLDAAGAEAFF
>TRBJ1-2|.|TRBD1|14|TRBV6-1
TGTGCCAGCAGTGATTACGGATCCAGGGGGAACTACACCTTC
CASSDYGSRGNYTF
>TRBJ2-3|.|TRBD2|15|TRBV7-3
TGTGCCAGCAGCCCGACTAGCGGGAGAATGGATACGCAGTATTTT
CASSPTSGRMDTQYF
>TRBJ1-3|.|.|14|TRBV6-6
TGTGCCAGCAGTCCCCAGGACTCTGGAAACACCATATATTTT
CASSPQDSGNTIYF
>TRBJ2-1|once|TRBD2|15|TRBV3-1/TRBV3-2
TGTGCCAGCAGCCAAGGACTAGCGGGAAACAATGAGCAGTTCTTC
CASSQGLAGNNEQFF
>TRBJ1-5|.|.|17|TRBV6-1
TGTGCCAGCAGTGAAACCTGGGGCCGAGGAAGGGGTCAGCCCCAGCATTTT
CASSETWGRGRGQPQHF
>TRBJ2-7|.|.|11|TRBV29-1
TGCAGCGTTTCCCATACGGGGGAGCAGTACTTC
CSVSHTGEQYF
>TRBJ1-3|.|.|17|TRBV5-1
TGCGCCAGCGCTGAAATGACTAGCGGGACACCCGGAAACACCATATATTTT
CASAEMTSGTPGNTIYF
>TRBJ2-3|.|.|15|TRBV3-1/TRBV3-2
TGTGCCAGCAGCCCGGGGACTTTGCACAGGGATACGCAGTATTTT
CASSPGTLHRDTQYF
>TRBJ2-7|.|TRBD1|15|TRBV27
TGTGCCAGCAGCTATACCGGGACAGGGGCCTACGAGCAGTACTTC
CASSYTGTGAYEQYF
>TRBJ1-3|.|.|15|TRBV3-1/TRBV3-2
TGTGCCAGCAGCCCAGTGGCCAACTCTGGAAACACCATATATTTT
CASSPVANSGNTIYF
>TRBJ1-2|.|.|13|TRBV24-1
TGTGCCACCAGTGACAGGGTAGAATATGGCTACACCTTC
CATSDRVEYGYTF
>TRBJ2-7|.|TRBD1|15|TRBV5-6
TGTGCCAGCAGCTTGGAAGGGACAGGGTCCTACGAGCAGTACTTC
CASSLEGTGSYEQYF
>TRBJ2-3|.|TRBD2|15|TRBV7-7
TGTGCTAGCAGCTCAGGGACTAGCGGTTCAGATACGCAGTATTTT
CASSSGTSGSDTQYF
>TRBJ2-2|.|.|13|TRBV10-3
TGTGCCATCAAGCCCGGGGACTCGGGGGAGCTGTTTTTT
CAIKPGDSGELFF
>TRBJ2-1|.|TRBD2|17|TRBV7-6
TGTGCCAGCAGCCGTATGCCTGGCGGGAGCTCCTACAATGAGCAGTTCTTC
CASSRMPGGSSYNEQFF
>TRBJ2-5|.|TRBD1|15|TRBV3-1/TRBV3-2
TGTGCCAGCAGCCACCACGTCAAACAGGGGGAGACCCAGTACTTC
CASSHHVKQGETQYF
>TRBJ2-1|.|TRBD1|17|TRBV25-1
TGTGCCAGCAGTGAAATGGGAGGGACAGGGGAGGACAATGAGCAGTTCTTC
CASSEMGGTGEDNEQFF